This TCR beta chain was recovered during a study of identical twins listed by TCRdb under 2016. For context, the study as a whole: To test whether fetal clonotypes persist, the study used deep sequencing on TCR alpha and beta repertoires from monozygotic twins, unrelated adults of various ages, and cord blood. Replicate twin experiments were performed at different times using different library preparation protocols to rule out contamination. Study-wide conclusions, independent of this receptor: Fewer insertions were carried by abundant cord blood beta clonotypes; a weaker similar trend was observed in young adult naive repertoires, while no such trend was observed in memory repertoires. In monozygotic twins, out-of-frame TCR alpha sharing was systematically underestimated by recombination models, although the models agreed with sharing between unrelated individuals. Compared with coincidental sharing between unrelated individuals, out-of-frame TCR alpha sequences shared between twins had an excess of sequences with low generation probability. Because the same donors could not be followed over many years, the conclusions depended on cross-sectional statistical analysis. Zero-insertion analyses could be partly confounded by invariant T cells such as MAIT and iNKT, though diverse VJ usage argued against such confounding for most clonotypes. The excess sharing between twins in beta out-of-frame sequences was weaker because fewer shared sequences reduced the signal-to-noise ratio.

Every donor in the study was a healthy Caucasian. Three pairs of female monozygotic twins, all aged 18 to 29 years, were included in the twin cohort. RNA for TCR libraries was isolated from peripheral blood mononuclear cells. Library method: 5' RACE. TCRdb names Illumina HiSeq 2000 as the instrument used. Template switching introduced a universal primer binding site; the final cDNA contained a unique molecular identifier, enabling accurate counting of TCR cDNA molecules. Specific primers in the conserved constant-segment region were used to synthesize first-strand cDNA for the TCR alpha and beta chains. Each cDNA library was double barcoded, with a SMART-Mk sample barcode plus Illumina barcodes, to control for contamination. TruSeq adapter sequences, together with Illumina sample barcodes, were added in two successive PCR steps. The Illumina HiSeq platform was used with custom primers to sequence TCR alpha and beta cDNA libraries. Processing in the source paper ran as follows. MiGEC processed the raw reads to extract unique molecular identifiers, while MiXCR was used to determine the CDR3 positions. For each individual, recombination models were inferred using an EM algorithm with the repgenHMM and IGoR tools. Shared clonotypes were analyzed with the tcR package in R, and sharing was normalized by the product of cloneset sizes. To study raw recombination without the effects of thymic and clonal selection, out-of-frame nonproductive sequences were analyzed. The public reads were reanalyzed by TCRdb: fastp trimming at Q25, MiXCR alignment, in-frame beta chains only. Each CDR3 protein gets just one entry, which takes the most common genes and DNA from the rows behind it. The V and J calls were not made by the authors but by TCRdb's processing. The sample table holds fewer than 900,000 distinct CDR3 sequences, of which 18% were seen once. The top ten clonotypes cover roughly 13% of the sample.

This clonotype was found a few times. It has no known antigen specificity. No base qualities exist here, and no much larger clone lies one base off it. CDR3 length: 18 amino acids, cysteine to phenylalanine. Only the CDR3 portion is preserved as DNA: 54 bases, with reading frame beginning at the first base. Taken from the germline V gene, the CDR1 and CDR2 loops are SGHVS and FNYEAQ. V was cut back by 1 base and J by 3 bases, leaving a gap of 19 bases between them. The sample also formed part of further work on T cells expressing NK-cell markers. According to the second study: TCR beta-chain repertoires were profiled in sorted CD3+CD56+NKG2C+, CD3+CD56+NKG2C- and CD3+CD56-NKG2C+ T-cell subsets from several donors. Of the eight sequenced donors, seven were found to be HCMV-seropositive and one was found to be HCMV-seronegative. To restrict sorting to alphabetaTCR-expressing T cells, an anti-gammadeltaTCR antibody was added in several experiments. In six donors, the dominant CD3+CD56+NKG2C+ clonotypes were among the top 10 CD8+ clonotypes and accounted for about 1.0-7.5% of CD8+ T cells. Those dominant clonotypes were again the most abundant among CD3+CD56-NKG2C+ cells in four donors, at about 25-60.1%. Whether the expanded NKG2C-expressing T cell clones were specific for HCMV antigens was left unclear. The study sequenced eight donors, all healthy volunteers chosen at random: three men and five women. HCMV serostatus was determined by detecting HCMV-specific IgG in serum with a commercial ELISA kit. Bulk peripheral blood T-cell repertoires were additionally sequenced from unsorted PBMC for over five donors. MIGEC was used to demultiplex reads and group reads by UMI, and MiTCR was used to assemble and quantify clonotypes. To exclude erroneous sequences, any TCR cDNA sequence not supported by at least two reads was discarded. The tcR package was used for downstream repertoire analysis, with clonotypes matched between fractions based on CDR3 nucleotide sequence plus V segment. VDJmatch was used to annotate antigen specificity against VDJdb, with one amino acid substitution in CDR3 allowed.

The origin of this receptor is a woman aged 18-29 years in good health. The chain is assembled from TRBV7-6 and TRBJ2-1; the D gene cannot be resolved reliably. The sequenced material came from PBMCs. The nucleotide sequence reads TGTGCCAGCAGCTTAGATTATCCAAAAAACCCCCACTACAATGAGCAGTTCTTC. It is translated as CASSLDYPKNPHYNEQFF.